This T cell receptor (beta chain) stems from a study of T cell responses to AZD1222 COVID-19 vaccine. Clones were read by immunoSEQ multiplex PCR, and TCRdb kept only the in-frame ones, dropping some. The table includes over 100,000 clones, about four fifths detected once. This CDR3 contains 15 residues. The V gene's germline CDR1 is SGHNT and CDR2 YYREEE (reference sequence). V dropped 0 bases and J dropped 9 bases, with 17 bases sitting between them. Findings of the study overall: Spike-specific TCR breadth and depth were elevated following two AZD1222 doses.

As regards this clone: Antigen unknown.

The TCR sequence derives from an adult in good health. This sequence joins TRBV5-4 and TRBJ2-3, with a possible D match to TRBD1 (5 bases). This material consisted of peripheral blood, taken on day 0 of AZD1222 vaccination. The DNA of the CDR3 is TGTGCCAGCAGCTTGGTGGTCTCAGGGTTCGGGACGCAGTATTTT. This codes for CASSLVVSGFGTQYF.